This T cell receptor beta chain originates from a study of OX40 agonist ivuxolimab in advanced cancers. V lost 7 bases to trimming and J lost 8 bases; unmatched junction nucleotides: 10. The CDR3 covers 14 residues. The germline V gene has CDR1 SNHLY and CDR2 FYNNEI. Study-level results: CD8+ T cells were the subset that, on average, had more expanded clones than CD4+.

This clone was seen only once. Its specificity is unknown. The assay was immunoSEQ multiplex PCR, and TCRdb's table has in-frame clones only and misses some. The data contain approximately 56,000 clones, around nine tenths of them singletons. The sample consisted of CD4+ or CD8+ T cells sorted from blood, taken in a trial of the OX40 agonist ivuxolimab. The V gene is TRBV2, the J gene TRBJ2-4, with 8 bases that match TRBD2. This TCR was recovered from an adult with an advanced solid tumor such as melanoma, head and neck, liver or kidney cancer. CDR3 coding DNA: TGTGCCAGCATTCGTTCGGGGGGGAGAGACATTCAGTACTTC. Protein sequence: CASIRSGGRDIQYF.